The 29 T cell receptor beta chains below all came from one sample that was sequenced in a study of blood T cells in healthy people across ages. A second PCR, run for about 6 to 11 cycles, used a sample-barcoded 5' primer plus a J-beta primer mix. From the 5' RACE reads, TCRdb called clonotypes with MiXCR, one entry per CDR3 protein. The sample has roughly 1.6 million distinct CDR3 sequences, around 35% seen once. Sequencing used blood. The receptors were gathered from a woman under 40 in good health.

The chain combines TRBV20-1 with TRBJ2-5; tentatively, D is TRBD2 (6 bases). V lost 6 bases and J lost 2, with 16 bases in between. The CDR3 covers 14 residues. Germline V gene data show CDR1 as DFQATT and CDR2 as SNEGSKA (reference sequence). The CDR3 region has the DNA TGCAGTGCCCTCAAGTGGGCGGGGCAAGAGACCCAGTACTTC. This gives the protein CSALKWAGQETQYF.

As DNA, the CDR3 is TGTGCCTGCACCCTGGACAGGGGGCCTTTCGAGCAGTACTTC. This encodes CACTLDRGPFEQYF. V and J are TRBV12-3 or TRBV12-4 and TRBJ2-7; the match to TRBD1 covers 11 bases. The J segment lost 6 bases and the V segment lost 11 bases, leaving 12 bases of the junction unmatched. The CDR3 contains 14 residues.

This clonotype was recorded many times. The chain employs TRBV9 and TRBJ2-5, with D tentatively TRBD1 (5 bases). The J call is uncertain, as TRBJ2-7 better fits the DNA end. There are 13 residues in the CDR3. CDR1 and CDR2 (germline): SGDLS, YYNGEE. CDR3 sequence: CASSPQGGNEQYF. Written as DNA, the CDR3 is TGTGCCAGCAGCCCCCAGGGTGGCAACGAGCAGTACTTC.

V is TRBV12-3 or TRBV12-4 and J is TRBJ1-5; maybe TRBD1 (5 bases). This CDR3 is built from 13 residues. V gave up 4 bases and J gave up 2 bases, with 6 bases separating them. CDR3 in amino acids: CASSSRGNQPQHF. CDR3 coding DNA: TGTGCCAGCAGTTCCAGGGGCAATCAGCCCCAGCATTTT.

The V and J genes are TRBV18 and TRBJ2-1; D unclear. This CDR3 is built from 14 residues. V shed 1 base and J shed 6 bases, with 10 bases lying between them. The V gene's germline CDR1 is KGHSH and CDR2 LQKENI. The CDR3 DNA is TGTGCCAGCTCACCACGGCGCTTGTCCAATGAGCAGTTCTTC. Its protein product is CASSPRRLSNEQFF.

To note about this clonotype: A much larger clonotype is one base distant, so this may be a read error. This rearrangement joins TRBV7-2 to TRBJ2-1, with a possible D match to TRBD1 (5 bases). The germline V gene encodes CDR1 SGHTA and CDR2 FQGNSA. This CDR3 region has 13 residues. CDR3 coding DNA: TGTGCCGGCAGCTTACAGGATTACAATGAGCAGTTCTTC. Encoded protein: CAGSLQDYNEQFF.

The chain carries TRBV20-1 and TRBJ2-4; the match to TRBD1 covers 7 bases. The DNA end is a closer match to TRBJ2-5, so the J assignment may be wrong. The CDR3 has 13 amino acids. Germline lookup yields CDR1 DFQATT and CDR2 SNEGSKA (reference sequence). Here the CDR3 DNA reads TGCAGTGCTACCGGGACAGCCCAAGAGACCCAGTACTTC. Its protein is CSATGTAQETQYF.

This chain connects TRBV7-2 to TRBJ2-3, with TRBD2 matching over 10 bases. With V trimmed by 3 bases and J by 1 base, 4 bases remained unmatched. The V gene's germline CDR1 is SGHTA and CDR2 FQGNSA. CDR3 length equals 16 residues. CDR3 sequence: CASSLPSGRGTDTQYF. In DNA form, the CDR3 reads TGTGCCAGCAGCTTGCCGAGCGGGAGGGGCACAGATACGCAGTATTTT.

This rearrangement joins TRBV30 to TRBJ1-1, with D perhaps matching TRBD1 (5 bases). Trimming removed 0 bases at V and 3 bases at J, with 14 bases between. The CDR3 runs to 15 residues. In germline, CDR1 is GTSNPN, CDR2 SVGIG (reference sequence). This chain's CDR3 is CAWSVSYGGDTEAFF. Here the CDR3 DNA reads TGTGCCTGGAGTGTAAGCTACGGGGGGGACACTGAAGCTTTCTTT.

The table lists this clonotype with a few counts. The V call is TRBV6-5, the J call TRBJ2-7; D may correspond to TRBD1 or TRBD2 (5 bases each). V shed 4 bases and J shed 4 bases, with 14 bases lying between them. The CDR3 is made up of 14 amino acids. Germline V gene lookup returns CDR1 MNHEY and CDR2 SVGAGI. The CDR3 coding sequence is TGTGCCAGCAGTTCGGGACGTATGGATTACGAGCAGTACTTC. Amino acids: CASSSGRMDYEQYF.

This chain joins TRBV9 and TRBJ1-2; D possibly corresponds to TRBD1 (6 bases). This CDR3 has 15 amino acids. Germline V lookup: CDR1 SGDLS, CDR2 YYNGEE. V lost 0 bases to trimming and J lost 5 bases, with 14 bases between them. CDR3 sequence (DNA): TGTGCCAGCAGCGTAGACGCGAAGGGGGGATATGGCTACACCTTC. Its protein product is CASSVDAKGGYGYTF. The variable domain in full, with the rest retrieved from reference TRBV9 and TRBJ1-2, is DSGVTQTPKHLITATGQRVTLRCSPRSGDLSVYWYQQSLDQGLQFLIQYYNGEERAKGNILERFSAQQFPDLHSELNLSSLELGDSALYFCASSVDAKGGYGYTFGSGTRLTVV.

As to this clonotype: This sequence may be a read error, since a much larger clone differs from it by one base. This chain links TRBV13 with TRBJ2-3; 7 bases match TRBD2. J gave up 8 bases and V 5 bases, and 4 bases lay outside the gene matches. Per the germline V gene, CDR1 is PRHDT and CDR2 is FYEKMQ (reference sequence). The CDR3 consists of 12 residues. The CDR3 loop is CASSPGGPTQYF. DNA of the CDR3: TGTGCCAGCAGCCCGGGGGGTCCTACGCAGTATTTT.

This clonotype was seen a handful of times. This chain connects TRBV20-1 to TRBJ2-4; no firm D call. In germline, CDR1 is DFQATT, CDR2 SNEGSKA (reference sequence). The CDR3 extends over 15 amino acids. V was pared by 5 bases and J by 0 bases, with 14 bases between. CDR3 sequence (DNA): TGCAGTGCTGCCCCCGGAACCCTAGCCAAAAACATTCAGTACTTC. Amino acid sequence: CSAAPGTLAKNIQYF.

The CDR3 is CSASEGQGASEAFF. The DNA of the CDR3 is TGCAGTGCTAGTGAGGGTCAGGGGGCGAGTGAAGCTTTCTTT. This chain links TRBV20-1 with TRBJ1-1, with TRBD1 matching over 8 bases. The germline V gene has CDR1 DFQATT and CDR2 SNEGSKA (reference sequence). This CDR3 is 14 amino acids long. The ends lost 3 bases at V and 7 bases at J; junction bases unmatched: 10.

This clonotype has more than one count but fewer than ten. The rearrangement joins TRBV20-1 to TRBJ2-1; 7 bases map to TRBD2. Trimming removed 0 bases from V and 4 bases from J; junction bases left unmatched: 12. The CDR3 loop spans 17 amino acids. Germline V gene data show CDR1 as DFQATT and CDR2 as SNEGSKA (reference sequence). This CDR3 is CSARDTASGQLYNEQFF. The CDR3 DNA is TGCAGTGCTAGAGACACCGCTAGCGGCCAACTATACAATGAGCAGTTCTTC.

The CDR3 loop is CASSPGLAGGLPSTDTQYF. The CDR3 DNA reads as TGTGCCAGCAGCCCGGGACTAGCGGGAGGGCTTCCTAGCACAGATACGCAGTATTTT. The chain combines TRBV7-6 with TRBJ2-3, with TRBD2 matching over 16 bases. V lost 5 bases and J lost 0; bases outside the gene matches: 8. The CDR3 contains 19 residues. Germline values: CDR1 SGHVS, CDR2 FNYEAQ.

This chain connects TRBV2 to TRBJ2-3; 7 bases map to TRBD2. In germline, CDR1 is SNHLY, CDR2 FYNNEI. This CDR3 region has 16 residues. With 3 bases clipped from V and 0 bases from J, the junction kept 6 bases outside the gene matches. CDR3 sequence (DNA): TGTGCCAGCAGTGAGGCTAGCGGAGCTAGCACAGATACGCAGTATTTT. This codes for CASSEASGASTDTQYF.

The chain recombines TRBV5-6 with TRBJ2-6; 8 nucleotides agree with TRBD1. The CDR3 totals 17 residues. V was pared by 3 bases and J by 0 bases, with 5 bases of the junction left unmatched. CDR1 is SGHDT and CDR2 is YYEEEE in the germline V gene. CDR3 in amino acids: CASSSDRVNSGANVLTF. In DNA form, the CDR3 reads TGTGCCAGCAGCTCGGACAGGGTTAACTCTGGGGCCAACGTCCTGACTTTC. Filled out from reference TRBV5-6 and TRBJ2-6, the complete variable domain reads DAGVTQSPTHLIKTRGQQVTLRCSPKSGHDTVSWYQQALGQGPQFIFQYYEEEERQRGNFPDRFSGHQFPNYSSELNVNALLLGDSALYLCASSSDRVNSGANVLTFGAGSRLTVL.

This clonotype showed up many times. Written as DNA, the CDR3 is TGCAGTGCTAGTGGAGCTTATAGCAATCAGCCCCAGCATTTT. As protein: CSASGAYSNQPQHF. V usage is TRBV20-1 and J usage is TRBJ1-5; no definite D call. Trimming took off 3 bases at V and 0 bases at J, with 9 bases between the two ends. This CDR3 has 14 residues. CDR1 DFQATT and CDR2 SNEGSKA come from the germline V gene (reference sequence).

This clonotype was detected only a few times. One end of the junction does not line up with germline, which may come from a read error. The gene calls are TRBV7-9 and TRBJ1-4, with 8 bases matching TRBD1. This CDR3 has 13 residues. Per germline, CDR1 SEHNR and CDR2 FQNEAQ (reference sequence). CDR3 sequence (DNA): TGTGCCAGCAGCTTTGGACAGGGCGAAAAACGGTTTTTT. Amino acid sequence: CASSFGQGEKRFF.

This clonotype was recorded many times. The chain links TRBV29-1 to TRBJ2-5; a weak D match, TRBD2 (5 bases). CDR1 is SQVTM and CDR2 is ANQGSEA in the germline V gene. The CDR3 loop spans 13 amino acids. The V gene lost 6 bases and the J gene lost 2 bases, with 13 bases spanning the gap. The CDR3 sequence is CSVGRTPQETQYF. The CDR3 region has the DNA TGCAGCGTGGGTCGGACTCCTCAAGAGACCCAGTACTTC.

The CDR3 DNA reads TGTGCCAGCAGTTACGACTCCCTTTACAGCGGGCCTTACAATGAGCAGTTCTTC. Amino acids: CASSYDSLYSGPYNEQFF. The chain carries TRBV6-2 or TRBV6-3 and TRBJ2-1; tentatively, D is TRBD2 (6 bases). Per the germline V gene, CDR1 is MNHEY and CDR2 is SVGEGT. The V end lost 2 bases, the J end lost 4 bases, and 21 bases lay between the germline ends. The CDR3 extends over 18 amino acids.

The rearrangement links TRBV12-3 or TRBV12-4 to TRBJ2-1, with D perhaps TRBD2 (6 bases). V gave up 3 bases and J gave up 9 bases, with 15 bases separating them. The CDR3 covers 14 residues. The CDR3 loop reads CASSLRGELGEQFF. The CDR3 DNA reads TGTGCCAGCAGTTTGCGGGGAGAGTTGGGTGAGCAGTTCTTC.

About this clonotype itself: A read error is possible here, since a much larger clone lies one base away. The chain combines TRBV29-1 with TRBJ2-7; D possibly uses TRBD1 or TRBD2 (5 bases each). The germline gives CDR1 SQVTM, CDR2 ANQGSEA. The CDR3 length is 15 residues. The CDR3 region is CNVSPRGPSSYEQYF. The CDR3 DNA is TGCAACGTCTCCCCCCGGGGCCCCAGCTCCTACGAGCAGTACTTC.

This clonotype occurred a few times. The CDR3 DNA reads as TGTGCCAGCAGTGCTGATAGCGCGCGCGAGCAGTACTTC. It codes for CASSADSAREQYF. V gene TRBV6-5 combines with J gene TRBJ2-4; TRBD2 is a possible D gene (5 bases). The DNA matches TRBJ2-7 better at its end, which makes the J call doubtful. The CDR3 totals 13 residues. The germline V gene encodes CDR1 MNHEY and CDR2 SVGAGI.

This clonotype was seen more than once but under ten times. The rearrangement links TRBV20-1 to TRBJ2-1; TRBD1 matches at 9 bases. Germline CDR1 DFQATT, CDR2 SNEGSKA (reference sequence). CDR3 size: 14 residues. The trim removed 6 bases at V and 3 bases at J, leaving 6 bases unmatched. CDR3 sequence reads: CSAEGQGIYNEQFF. DNA for the CDR3: TGCAGTGCCGAAGGACAGGGGATCTACAATGAGCAGTTCTTC.

The chain has TRBV6-5 and TRBJ2-1, with TRBD1 matching 9 bases. After removal of 7 bases from V and 6 bases from J, the junction contained 4 bases not matched to a gene. The length of the CDR3 is 13 residues. Germline-derived CDR1 and CDR2 are MNHEY and SVGAGI. This chain's CDR3 is CASMGTGLNEQFF. Written as DNA, the CDR3 is TGTGCCAGCATGGGGACAGGGCTCAATGAGCAGTTCTTC.

This clonotype was picked up a small number of times. The V and J genes are TRBV27 and TRBJ1-5; 10 bases fit TRBD1. CDR3 length: 15 amino acids. Germline V CDR1 and CDR2: MNHEY, SMNVEV (reference sequence). V shed 5 bases, J shed 4 bases, and the junction held 5 bases outside the gene matches. The CDR3 coding sequence is TGTGCCAGCAGTACCCGGACAGGGGGAAATCAGCCCCAGCATTTT. Translation gives CASSTRTGGNQPQHF.

This chain links TRBV5-5 with TRBJ2-7, with 8 bases lining up with TRBD2. Trimming at V came to 3 bases and at J to 2 bases, leaving 13 bases not matched to a gene. Looked up from germline, CDR1 is SGHKS and CDR2 is YYEKEE (reference sequence). The CDR3 runs to 17 residues. The CDR3 bases are TGTGCCAGCAGCTCCCGGGGAGGGCGGGAGGCAACCTACGAGCAGTACTTC. Amino acid sequence: CASSSRGGREATYEQYF.